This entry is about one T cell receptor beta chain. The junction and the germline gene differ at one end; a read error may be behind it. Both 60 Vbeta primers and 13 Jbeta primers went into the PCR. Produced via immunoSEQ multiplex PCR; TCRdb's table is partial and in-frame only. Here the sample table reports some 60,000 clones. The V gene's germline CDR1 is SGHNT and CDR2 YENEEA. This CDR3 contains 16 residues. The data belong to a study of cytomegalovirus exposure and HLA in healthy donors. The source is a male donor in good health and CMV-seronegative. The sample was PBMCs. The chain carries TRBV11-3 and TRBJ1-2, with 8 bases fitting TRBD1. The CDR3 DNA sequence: TGTGCCAGCAGCTACCCCGGGACAGGAGGAAACTATAGCTACACCTTC. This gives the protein CASSYPGTGGNYSYTF.